These 19 T cell receptor beta chains share one sample of origin, sequenced in a study of long-term antiretroviral therapy in people with HIV. Run at survey level, the immunoSEQ assay was version v3.0. The method was immunoSEQ multiplex PCR; TCRdb's version includes in-frame clones alone and lacks a portion of them. The repertoire has 20,000 to 25,000 clones, 70% to 90% of them found once; the top ten carry more than 9%. Sample: unsorted PBMCs, taken 1.6 years after starting antiretroviral therapy. The receptors were gathered from a man aged 35 to 55 with HIV.

The count of this clone is one. This chain connects TRBV5-1 to TRBJ1-3; possibly TRBD1 for D (5 bases). V lost 4 bases, J lost 3 bases, and 14 bases lay in between. The V gene's germline CDR1 is SGHRS and CDR2 YFSETQ. The CDR3 totals 15 residues. DNA for the CDR3: TGCGCCAGCAGCATGAGGGGCGCATTTGGAAACACCATATATTTT. Its protein product is CASSMRGAFGNTIYF.

The chain combines TRBV6-6 with TRBJ1-3; 9 nucleotides align to TRBD1. Germline CDR1 is MNHNY and CDR2 is SVGAGI (reference sequence). The CDR3 is made up of 15 amino acids. The V segment lost 7 bases and the J segment 2 bases; nucleotides outside the gene matches: 6. The DNA of the CDR3 is TGTGCCAGCAATCCCTGGACAGGGGCTGGAAACACCATATATTTT. Amino acid sequence: CASNPWTGAGNTIYF.

This rearrangement joins TRBV6-1 to TRBJ2-3, with TRBD2 as a possible D gene (7 bases). Germline V gene sequence: CDR1 MNHNS, CDR2 SASEGT. The CDR3 loop spans 16 amino acids. With 2 bases removed from V and 0 bases from J, the gap between germline ends came to 12 bases. As DNA, the CDR3 is TGTGCCAGCAGTGAATTCGGGGGGCGAAGCACAGATACGCAGTATTTT. Translation: CASSEFGGRSTDTQYF.

The rearrangement links TRBV5-1 to TRBJ1-1; no firm D call. From germline, CDR1 is SGHRS and CDR2 YFSETQ. The CDR3 is made up of 15 amino acids. Trimming removed 4 bases from V and 0 bases from J, with 13 bases in between. The CDR3 region has the DNA TGCGCCAGCAGCCCAAAGACGGGTTTGAACACTGAAGCTTTCTTT. This translates into CASSPKTGLNTEAFF.

This clone turned up a few times. The chain couples TRBV7-9 to TRBJ1-2; 9 positions agree with TRBD1. This CDR3 is 15 amino acids long. V lost 3 bases and J lost 1; bases outside the gene matches: 3. Germline V CDR1 and CDR2: SEHNR, FQNEAQ (reference sequence). The CDR3, as DNA: TGTGCCAGCAGCTTGGGGGACAGGGATAACTATGGCTACACCTTC. Translated, it gives CASSLGDRDNYGYTF.

This chain uses TRBV5-1 with TRBJ1-5; weak D call: TRBD1 (6 bases). CDR3 length: 13 residues. V lost 10 bases and J 6 bases, leaving 17 bases between the germline ends. Germline CDR1 and CDR2: SGHRS and YFSETQ. The CDR3 region is CAAPDGGGQPQHF. CDR3 DNA: TGCGCCGCCCCAGACGGAGGGGGTCAGCCCCAGCATTTT.

This chain connects TRBV6-1 to TRBJ2-2; the match to TRBD1 covers 8 bases. Germline V lookup: CDR1 MNHNS, CDR2 SASEGT. Trimming took 8 bases from V and 1 from J; bases not matched to a gene: 0. The CDR3 is 13 residues long. The CDR3: CASDRGNTGELFF. The CDR3 DNA is TGTGCCAGCGACAGGGGGAACACCGGGGAGCTGTTTTTT.

The chain is built from TRBV6-5 and TRBJ2-7, with 7 bases fitting TRBD2. This CDR3 contains 13 residues. J was trimmed by 6 bases and V by 5 bases; bases with no gene match: 7. Germline V gene data show CDR1 as MNHEY and CDR2 as SVGAGI. CDR3 sequence (DNA): TGTGCCAGCAGTCCCGGGAGGTGGGGCGAGCAGTACTTC. It translates to CASSPGRWGEQYF.

The rearrangement uses TRBV6-6 and TRBJ2-1; D is unresolved. Trimming took 2 bases from V and 5 from J, leaving 1 base between them. Germline V CDR1 and CDR2: MNHNY, SVGAGI (reference sequence). This CDR3 is built from 11 residues. CDR3 residues: CASSYDNEQFF. The CDR3 coding sequence is TGTGCCAGCAGTTACGACAATGAGCAGTTCTTC.

The chain recombines TRBV29-1 with TRBJ1-2; D might be TRBD1 (6 bases). The V end lost 2 bases, the J end lost 4 bases, and 14 bases lay between the germline ends. Germline CDR1 reads SQVTM; CDR2 reads ANQGSEA. This CDR3 is built from 14 residues. The CDR3 DNA reads TGCAGCGTTGAATCCCTCGACAGGCCCTATGGCTACACCTTC. Its translation is CSVESLDRPYGYTF.

The chain recombines TRBV5-1 with TRBJ1-1; 7 positions agree with TRBD1. CDR1 and CDR2 (germline): SGHRS, YFSETQ. The V and J ends lost 4 bases and 3 bases, in that order; junction bases with no gene match: 6. This CDR3 comprises 14 residues. The CDR3 DNA sequence: TGCGCCAGCAGCCCAGGGGGGGGTTACACTGAAGCTTTCTTT. Translating gives CASSPGGGYTEAFF.

The V and J genes are TRBV4-1 and TRBJ1-1; D gene unclear. Trimming cost V 0 bases and J 0 bases, with 8 bases left between them. Germline CDR1 MGHRA, CDR2 YSYEKL. CDR3 size: 15 residues. In DNA form, the CDR3 reads TGCGCCAGCAGCCAAGAGAGAGGGATGAACACTGAAGCTTTCTTT. Encoded protein: CASSQERGMNTEAFF.

This clone was counted once. The genes are TRBV14 and TRBJ2-3; the D gene is possibly TRBD1 (5 bases). CDR1 is SGHDN and CDR2 is FVKESK in the germline V gene. Trimming cost V 4 bases and J 4 bases, with 12 bases left between them. This CDR3 has 14 residues. The CDR3 sequence is CASSLNQGPDTQYF. In DNA, the CDR3 is TGTGCCAGCAGCCTGAACCAGGGTCCAGATACGCAGTATTTT. Looking up the rest from reference TRBV14 and TRBJ2-3 gives the full variable domain: EAGVTQFPSHSVIEKGQTVTLRCDPISGHDNLYWYRRVMGKEIKFLLHFVKESKQDESGMPNNRFLAERTGGTYSTLKVQPAELEDSGVYFCASSLNQGPDTQYFGPGTRLTVL.

This clone has a handful of counts. Other nucleotide sequences from this sample produce the same CDR3. The chain combines TRBV4-1 with TRBJ2-3, with D unclear. In germline, CDR1 is MGHRA, CDR2 YSYEKL. Trimming removed 0 bases from V and 5 bases from J, with 3 bases in between. CDR3 size: 12 residues. CDR3 amino acids: CASSQDGDTQYF. Here the CDR3 DNA reads TGCGCCAGCAGCCAAGATGGAGATACGCAGTATTTT.

The rearrangement uses TRBV19 and TRBJ2-7, with TRBD1 matching over 12 bases. Germline CDR1 LNHDA, CDR2 SQIVND (reference sequence). V shed 6 bases, J shed 3 bases, and the junction held 9 bases outside the gene matches. The CDR3 spans 16 residues. CDR3 DNA: TGTGCCAGTAGCCCCGCCGGGACAGGGGGCTTCTACGAGCAGTACTTC. The encoded protein is CASSPAGTGGFYEQYF.

The rearrangement links TRBV19 to TRBJ2-1; 8 nucleotides agree with TRBD1. V was clipped by 5 bases and J by 8 bases; unmatched bases: 11. This CDR3 is 15 amino acids long. CDR1 LNHDA and CDR2 SQIVND come from the germline V gene (reference sequence). The CDR3 DNA follows: TGTGCCAGTAGTCCTTACCCCCAGGGGGCCCATGAGCAGTTCTTC. Residues: CASSPYPQGAHEQFF.

The chain combines TRBV9 with TRBJ2-2; 9 nucleotides align to TRBD2. V lost 6 bases to trimming and J lost 7 bases; unmatched junction nucleotides: 10. The CDR3 sequence is 15 residues long. The germline V gene has CDR1 SGDLS and CDR2 YYNGEE. CDR3 sequence reads: CASTIGTSSIGELFF. The DNA of the CDR3 is TGTGCCAGCACCATCGGGACTAGCTCTATCGGGGAGCTGTTTTTT.

This clone was found a few times. This chain links TRBV19 with TRBJ2-2; tentatively, D is TRBD1 (5 bases). The germline gives CDR1 LNHDA, CDR2 SQIVND (reference sequence). CDR3 length equals 14 residues. V lost 3 bases and J 4 bases, leaving 9 bases between the germline ends. The CDR3 region is CASSMGQATGELFF. DNA of the CDR3: TGTGCCAGTAGTATGGGGCAGGCCACCGGGGAGCTGTTTTTT.

V gene TRBV6-1 combines with J gene TRBJ1-5, with a weak D call TRBD1 (6 bases). Trimming cost V 5 bases and J 3 bases, with 11 bases left between them. This CDR3 has 14 amino acids. Germline-derived CDR1 and CDR2 are MNHNS and SASEGT. DNA of the CDR3: TGTGCCAGCAGTTCAGGGGCCAACAATCAGCCCCAGCATTTT. It specifies CASSSGANNQPQHF.